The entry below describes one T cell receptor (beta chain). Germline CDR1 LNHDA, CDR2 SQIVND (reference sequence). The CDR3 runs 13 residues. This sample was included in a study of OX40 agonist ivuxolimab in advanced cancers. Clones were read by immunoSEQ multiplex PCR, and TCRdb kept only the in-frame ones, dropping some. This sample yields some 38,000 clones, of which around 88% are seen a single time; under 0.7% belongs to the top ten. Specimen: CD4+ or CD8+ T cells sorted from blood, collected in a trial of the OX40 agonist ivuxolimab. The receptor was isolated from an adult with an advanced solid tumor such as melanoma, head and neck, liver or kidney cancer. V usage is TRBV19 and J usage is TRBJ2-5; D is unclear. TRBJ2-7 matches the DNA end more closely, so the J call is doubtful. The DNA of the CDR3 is TGTGCCACCGAAAGTGGCTCCCGCGACGAGCAGTACTTC. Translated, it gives CATESGSRDEQYF.